This T cell receptor (beta chain) is drawn from a study of cytomegalovirus exposure and HLA in healthy donors. Study summary: There were 70 million to 95 million unique TCRs (from HLA-typed donors) in an early data release. Notes on the study in general: Rates of TCR association differed by HLA locus in a later analysis, with DRB1 highest and HLA-C lowest. Most observed TCR sequences were rare, whereas some public TCRs were detected in many donors. Overall, around 160 TCR beta chains were annotated as cytomegalovirus-associated.

Comments on this clone: What it binds is unknown.

The PCR employed 60 Vbeta primers together with 13 Jbeta primers. Profiling relied on immunoSEQ multiplex PCR, and the TCRdb table lists in-frame clones only, not all of them. This table has some 140,000 clones, less than 80% appearing once. Sample: PBMCs. This TCR came from a woman in her 50s in good health and CMV-seropositive.

CDR3 DNA: TGCGCCAGCAGCTTCGCGTCGGGGAATTCACCCCTCCACTTT. Translated, it gives CASSFASGNSPLHF. V usage is TRBV5-1 and J usage is TRBJ1-6; no definite D call. This CDR3 spans 14 amino acids. Germline values: CDR1 SGHRS, CDR2 YFSETQ. V was shortened by 2 bases and J by 7 bases, with 10 bases between the two germline ends.